Each of the 13 T cell receptor beta chains below was sequenced from the same sample in a study of T-cell memory formation after mild COVID-19. TCRdb reprocessed the 5' RACE reads via MiXCR and lists one record per CDR3 protein. Here the sample spans roughly 100,000 distinct CDR3 sequences, less than 15% being singletons. The sequenced sample consisted of PBMCs or a T cell subset sorted from them (not recorded which). The receptor set was obtained from a young man who had mild COVID-19 (a few samples of this study predate the infection). Cell type and time point are not known.

This clonotype was detected a few times. The chain is built from TRBV5-8 and TRBJ2-1; 7 bases align to TRBD1. Losses at the gene ends were 3 bases for V and 4 bases for J; bases not matched to a gene: 4. In germline, CDR1 is SGHTS, CDR2 YDEGEE. This CDR3 is 14 amino acids long. CDR3 nucleotide sequence: TGTGCCAGCAGCTCACCGGGACAGTACAATGAGCAGTTCTTC. The encoded protein is CASSSPGQYNEQFF.

The chain has TRBV7-9 and TRBJ2-3; D not resolved. The CDR3 covers 13 residues. Deletions cut 5 bases from V and 3 bases from J, with 9 bases between. CDR1 and CDR2 (germline): SEHNR, FQNEAQ (reference sequence). CDR3 DNA sequence: TGTGCCAGCAGCGCCTCGGATACAGATACGCAGTATTTT. The encoded protein is CASSASDTDTQYF.

The chain links TRBV19 to TRBJ2-5; 8 bases match TRBD1. Germline CDR1 and CDR2: LNHDA and SQIVND (reference sequence). Losses at the gene ends were 4 bases for V and 5 bases for J; bases not matched to a gene: 3. CDR3 length: 13 amino acids. The CDR3 DNA follows: TGTGCCAGTAGTACACACAGGGGGGAGACCCAGTACTTC. It is translated as CASSTHRGETQYF.

V is TRBV4-3 and J is TRBJ2-5; 14 positions agree with TRBD2. Trimming cost V 1 base and J 7 bases; bases outside gene matches: 11. This CDR3 comprises 18 residues. Germline loops: CDR1 LGHNA, CDR2 YSLEER. The chain's CDR3 is CASSQVATSGGVGATQYF. The CDR3 DNA follows: TGCGCCAGCAGCCAAGTGGCGACTAGCGGGGGGGTCGGGGCGACCCAGTACTTC.

This clonotype was counted ten times or more. This chain links TRBV5-1 with TRBJ2-7; a possible D gene is TRBD1 (6 bases). Germline V gives CDR1 SGHRS, CDR2 YFSETQ. The CDR3 contains 13 residues. V lost 2 bases to trimming and J lost 5 bases, with 11 bases between them. The CDR3 DNA is TGCGCCAGCAGCTTCAGGGGTTTCGACGAGCAGTACTTC. It yields the protein CASSFRGFDEQYF.

The rearrangement joins TRBV4-3 to TRBJ1-2, with 7 bases that match TRBD1. Germline lookup yields CDR1 LGHNA and CDR2 YSLEER. The V and J ends lost 5 bases and 2 bases, in that order; junction bases with no gene match: 8. This CDR3 spans 15 amino acids. The CDR3 sequence is CASSGTRGRNYGYTF. The CDR3 DNA sequence: TGCGCCAGCAGCGGGACCAGGGGGAGAAACTATGGCTACACCTTC.

CDR3 in amino acids: CASSQVTGGSYEQYF. In DNA, the CDR3 is TGTGCCAGCAGCCAAGTGACAGGGGGCAGCTACGAGCAGTACTTC. This chain uses TRBV4-2 with TRBJ2-7; 10 positions agree with TRBD1. The CDR3 runs to 15 residues. The germline V gene encodes CDR1 LGHNA and CDR2 YNFKEQ. The ends lost 1 base at V and 3 bases at J; junction bases unmatched: 3.

This clonotype showed up just a few times. The chain links TRBV6-5 to TRBJ1-2, with 8 bases matching TRBD1. Germline CDR1 and CDR2: MNHEY and SVGAGI. V lost 0 bases, J lost 6 bases, and 12 bases stayed unmatched. The CDR3 extends over 17 amino acids. The CDR3 DNA reads as TGTGCCAGCAGTTACTCACAGGGGGTCGAGCTCCGGAATGGCTACACCTTC. It encodes CASSYSQGVELRNGYTF.

By its share, this clonotype is medium-sized (0.01 to 0.1%). V gene TRBV7-2 combines with J gene TRBJ2-1; 15 bases align to TRBD2. J lost 8 bases, V lost 1 base, and 18 bases had no gene match. Per germline, CDR1 SGHTA and CDR2 FQGNSA. The CDR3 is 21 residues long. The CDR3 nucleotides read TGTGCCAGCAGCTTAGAACACCCTTGGACTAGCGGGGGGGGTTTTCTCGATGAGCAGTTCTTC. Amino acids: CASSLEHPWTSGGGFLDEQFF. Looking up the rest from reference TRBV7-2 and TRBJ2-1 gives the full variable domain: GAGVSQSPSNKVTEKGKDVELRCDPISGHTALYWYRQSLGQGLEFLIYFQGNSAPDKSGLPSDRFSAERTGGSVSTLTIQRTQQEDSAVYLCASSLEHPWTSGGGFLDEQFFGPGTRLTVL.

The table lists this clonotype with many counts. V gene TRBV7-2 combines with J gene TRBJ1-2; weak D call: TRBD1 (5 bases). Germline lookup yields CDR1 SGHTA and CDR2 FQGNSA. The CDR3 loop spans 14 amino acids. Trimming removed 5 bases at V and 3 bases at J, with 13 bases between. The DNA of the CDR3 is TGTGCCAGCAGCCCAGGGACCTCGTACTATGGCTACACCTTC. It translates to CASSPGTSYYGYTF.

V usage is TRBV20-1 and J usage is TRBJ1-4; the D is unclear. The germline V and J ends were trimmed by 1 base and 4 bases, with 16 bases remaining between them. Looked up from germline, CDR1 is DFQATT and CDR2 is SNEGSKA (reference sequence). The CDR3 covers 16 residues. CDR3 sequence (DNA): TGCAGTGCTAGAGTTGGAAGCGGGCAGTTTAATGAAAAACTGTTTTTT. Protein: CSARVGSGQFNEKLFF.

This clonotype was detected a few times. This rearrangement joins TRBV4-1 to TRBJ2-3; TRBD2 matches at 11 bases. Germline CDR1 reads MGHRA; CDR2 reads YSYEKL. Unmatched junction bases numbered 7, after V lost 0 bases and J lost 2 bases. The CDR3 covers 18 residues. The CDR3 spells CASSQDIRTSGSTDTQYF. In DNA, the CDR3 is TGCGCCAGCAGCCAAGATATCCGGACTAGCGGGTCCACAGATACGCAGTATTTT.

The table lists this clonotype with a few counts. The rearrangement uses TRBV7-2 and TRBJ1-6, with a possible D match to TRBD1 (5 bases). The CDR3 totals 18 residues. The germline V gene encodes CDR1 SGHTA and CDR2 FQGNSA. Trimming left V 4 bases short and J 8 bases short, with 24 bases between. The CDR3 coding sequence is TGTGCCAGCAGCTCGCAGGGCTGGGTTATATTTGGGGATTCACCCCTCCACTTT. Translation: CASSSQGWVIFGDSPLHF.